This T cell receptor (beta chain) derives from a study of shared clonotypes between healthy human individuals. Healthy HIV-negative adults with no recent acute infections or vaccinations were recruited as donors. At a deep level, the assay was run. Using immunoSEQ multiplex PCR, the repertoire was profiled, and TCRdb retains in-frame clones only, with some absent. This table has about 1 million clones, around 76% appearing once. This clone has at least ten counts. Its specificity is unknown. Other DNA sequences of this sample code for an identical CDR3. Points from the study as a whole: For sorted subsets, rarefaction showed incomplete sequencing despite large depth.

The germline CDR1 and CDR2 sequences are WSHSY and SAAADI. V lost 4 bases to trimming and J lost 0 bases, with 9 bases between them. The CDR3 contains 14 residues. The sequence was collected from a man between 18 and 35 years old in good health. Sample: memory CD4+ T cells sorted from blood. Subset of the sample: CD45RA-negative fraction. V gene TRBV10-2 combines with J gene TRBJ1-1, with D maybe TRBD1 (5 bases). For the CDR3, the DNA is TGCGCCAGCAGTGTTAAGGACATGAACACTGAAGCTTTCTTT. Translated: CASSVKDMNTEAFF.